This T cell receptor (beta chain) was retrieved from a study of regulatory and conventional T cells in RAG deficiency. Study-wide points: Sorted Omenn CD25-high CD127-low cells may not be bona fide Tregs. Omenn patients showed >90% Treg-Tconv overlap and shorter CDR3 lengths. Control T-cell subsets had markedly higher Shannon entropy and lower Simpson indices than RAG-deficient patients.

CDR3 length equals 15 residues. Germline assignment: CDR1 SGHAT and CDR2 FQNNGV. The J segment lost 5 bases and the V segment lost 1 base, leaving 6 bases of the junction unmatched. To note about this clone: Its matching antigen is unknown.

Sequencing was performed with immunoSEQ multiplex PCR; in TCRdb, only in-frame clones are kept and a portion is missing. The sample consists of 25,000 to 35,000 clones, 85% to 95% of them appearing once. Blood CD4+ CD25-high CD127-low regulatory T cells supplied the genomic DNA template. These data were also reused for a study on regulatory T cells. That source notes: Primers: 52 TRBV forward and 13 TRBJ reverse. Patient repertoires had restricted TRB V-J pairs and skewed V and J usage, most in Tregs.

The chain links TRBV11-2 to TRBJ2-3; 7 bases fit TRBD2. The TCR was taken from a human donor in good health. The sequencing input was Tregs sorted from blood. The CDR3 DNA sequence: TGTGCCAGCAGCTTAGGTTTCCAGCGGGGAGATACGCAGTATTTT. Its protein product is CASSLGFQRGDTQYF.